This T cell receptor beta chain was recorded in a study of blood T cell repertoires in COVID-19. Study summary: Both acute and convalescent COVID-19 samples were obtained from the United States, Italy and Spain. The analysed material was cDNA or gDNA that came from T cells, B-cell-depleted T cells, or PBMCs.

V was clipped by 4 bases and J by 6 bases; unmatched bases: 8. The V gene's germline CDR1 is KGHDR and CDR2 SFDVKD. The CDR3 is made up of 16 amino acids. Original processing notes: How many nucleated cells were present was estimated from reference gene primer amplification. TCRdb's copy holds only in-frame clones and misses some; the assay was immunoSEQ multiplex PCR. That table furnishes V, J and clone size, whereas the DNA furnished D and trimming. The sample includes over 200,000 clones, around 89% of them seen just once. The study drew participants aged 18 to 89 years from some 25 US areas. Sequences were obtained from PBMCs or T cells enriched from blood (not recorded which). The TCR originated in a woman aged 40 to 55 with acute COVID-19. The chain recombines TRBV24-1 with TRBJ2-3; 11 nucleotides line up with TRBD2. The CDR3 reads CATSDPTSGSGDTQYF. The CDR3 nucleotides are TGTGCCACCAGTGACCCAACTAGCGGGAGTGGCGATACGCAGTATTTT.